A selection of T cell receptor beta chains follows, all from one sample in a study of yellow fever vaccine responses in identical twins. MiXCR, run by TCRdb on the RT-PCR reads, gives a single entry per CDR3 protein. The sample carries approximately 16,000 distinct CDR3 sequences, roughly 80% recorded once. The specimen comprised T cells from blood (PBMCs), unsorted or a sorted subset (not recorded which), sampled before or after yellow fever vaccination (not recorded which). These TCRs come from a woman younger than 30 who received the yellow fever vaccine. Both conserved end residues are part of each CDR3. Each record gives: V gene, J gene, D gene, clone size, CDR3 DNA, CDR3 protein. D genes are given only for firm matches. Clone size appears in some rows only: once, few, many, or a class for an expanded clone.

V: TRBV4-1
J: TRBJ2-1
D: TRBD2
size: few
DNA: TGCGCCAGCAGCCAAGAGGGACTTAGCGGGAATGAGCAGTTCTTC
CDR3: CASSQEGLSGNEQFF

V: TRBV18
J: TRBJ2-1
D: -
size: -
DNA: TGTGCCAGCTCACCACCCGGTCTGAGGGAGCAGTTCTTC
CDR3: CASSPPGLREQFF

V: TRBV10-3
J: TRBJ2-4
D: -
size: once
DNA: TGTGCCATCAGCATCAGTCTACAGGGTATCAAAAACATTCAGTACTTC
CDR3: CAISISLQGIKNIQYF

V: TRBV2
J: TRBJ2-1
D: -
size: -
DNA: TGTGCCAGAGCCGAAGGGGGAGGGGGCTCCTACAATGAGCAGTTCTTC
CDR3: CARAEGGGGSYNEQFF

V: TRBV18
J: TRBJ2-6
D: -
size: -
DNA: TGTGCCAGCTCACCTCAGTCCACAGCTGGGGCCAACGTCCTGACTTTC
CDR3: CASSPQSTAGANVLTF

V: TRBV10-3
J: TRBJ1-1
D: TRBD1
size: -
DNA: TGTGCCATCAGCGACCCGGGACAGGGGAGCACTGAAGCTTTCTTT
CDR3: CAISDPGQGSTEAFF

V: TRBV6-5
J: TRBJ2-7
D: -
size: -
DNA: TGTGCCAGCAGTTACCCTACGGCCGAGCAGTACTTC
CDR3: CASSYPTAEQYF

V: TRBV5-1
J: TRBJ2-1
D: TRBD2
size: once
DNA: TGCGCCAGCCGTGAATCCGGGACTAGCTCGGGGAATGAGCAGTTCTTC
CDR3: CASRESGTSSGNEQFF

V: TRBV11-2
J: TRBJ2-2
D: -
size: -
DNA: TGTGCCAGCAGCTTATCAGGAATCACCGGGGAGCTGTTTTTT
CDR3: CASSLSGITGELFF

V: TRBV7-3
J: TRBJ2-1
D: -
size: -
DNA: TGTGCCAGCAGCTTAAACCCTCTGATCGGAGAGCAGTTCTTC
CDR3: CASSLNPLIGEQFF

V: TRBV12-3/TRBV12-4
J: TRBJ2-7
D: TRBD2
size: few
DNA: TGTGCCAGCAGTCAAACTAGCGGGGGGTCCTACGAGCAGTACTTC
CDR3: CASSQTSGGSYEQYF

V: TRBV11-3
J: TRBJ2-3
D: -
size: -
DNA: TGTGCCAGCAGCCCAAGGACTATCACAGATACGCAGTATTTT
CDR3: CASSPRTITDTQYF

V: TRBV2
J: TRBJ2-1
D: TRBD2
size: -
DNA: TGTGCCAGCAGTCGGACTAGCGGGGGCCCGGTGCAGTTCTTC
CDR3: CASSRTSGGPVQFF

V: TRBV7-9
J: TRBJ2-4
D: -
size: -
DNA: TGTGCCAGCAGCTTAGCATTAGCCAAAAACATTCAGTACTTC
CDR3: CASSLALAKNIQYF

V: TRBV4-1
J: TRBJ1-2
D: -
size: -
DNA: TGCGCCAGCAGCCAAGGAGGAGGGGGGGCCGGCTATGGCTACACCTTC
CDR3: CASSQGGGGAGYGYTF

V: TRBV6-1
J: TRBJ2-1
D: -
size: -
DNA: TGTGCCAGCAGATCGGAGGGTTACCGCTACAATGAGCAGTTCTTC
CDR3: CASRSEGYRYNEQFF

V: TRBV6-1
J: TRBJ2-3
D: -
size: -
DNA: TGTGCCAGCAGTGAAGGGGCGGGATCCACAGATACGCAGTATTTT
CDR3: CASSEGAGSTDTQYF

V: TRBV7-6
J: TRBJ2-7
D: TRBD1
size: -
DNA: TGTGCCAGCAGCCCACGGACAGGCTCGGGTTACGAGCAGTACTTC
CDR3: CASSPRTGSGYEQYF

V: TRBV5-6
J: TRBJ2-5
D: TRBD1
size: -
DNA: TGTGCCAGCAGCTTGGGACCGGGACAGTACCAAGAGACCCAGTACTTC
CDR3: CASSLGPGQYQETQYF

V: TRBV6-6
J: TRBJ2-3
D: TRBD2
size: few
DNA: TGTGCCAGCAGAGGGCGGGGGGTGAGCACAGATACGCAGTATTTT
CDR3: CASRGRGVSTDTQYF

V: TRBV11-1
J: TRBJ2-1
D: -
size: -
DNA: TGTGCCAGCAGCCTCCACCGGACAGCCAATTGGGGGGATGAGCAGTTCTTC
CDR3: CASSLHRTANWGDEQFF

V: TRBV2
J: TRBJ2-7
D: TRBD2
size: -
DNA: TGTGCCAGCAGGAAGGGACTAGCGGATACCTACGAGCAGTACTTC
CDR3: CASRKGLADTYEQYF

V: TRBV3-1
J: TRBJ2-1
D: TRBD2
size: -
DNA: TGTGCCAGCAGCCAAGCGTCCGGGACTAGCGGTTACAATGAGCAGTTCTTC
CDR3: CASSQASGTSGYNEQFF

V: TRBV2
J: TRBJ2-2
D: -
size: -
DNA: TGTGCCAGCAGTGAGGCGGCTCAGGGCGGGGAGCTGTTTTTT
CDR3: CASSEAAQGGELFF